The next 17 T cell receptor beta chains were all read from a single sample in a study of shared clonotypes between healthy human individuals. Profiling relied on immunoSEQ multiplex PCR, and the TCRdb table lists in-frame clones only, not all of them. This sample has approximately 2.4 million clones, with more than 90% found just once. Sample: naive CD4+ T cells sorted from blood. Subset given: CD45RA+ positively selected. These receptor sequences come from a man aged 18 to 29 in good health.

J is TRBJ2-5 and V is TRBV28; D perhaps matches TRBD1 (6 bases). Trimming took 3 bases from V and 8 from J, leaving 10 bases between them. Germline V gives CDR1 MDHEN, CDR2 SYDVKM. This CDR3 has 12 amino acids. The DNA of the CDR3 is TGTGCCAGCAGTTTTGGGGGCCGAACCCAGTACTTC. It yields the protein CASSFGGRTQYF. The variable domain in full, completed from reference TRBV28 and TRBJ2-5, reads DVKVTQSSRYLVKRTGEKVFLECVQDMDHENMFWYRQDPGLGLRLIYFSYDVKMKEKGDIPEGYSVSREKKERFSLILESASTNQTSMYLCASSFGGRTQYFGPGTRLLVL.

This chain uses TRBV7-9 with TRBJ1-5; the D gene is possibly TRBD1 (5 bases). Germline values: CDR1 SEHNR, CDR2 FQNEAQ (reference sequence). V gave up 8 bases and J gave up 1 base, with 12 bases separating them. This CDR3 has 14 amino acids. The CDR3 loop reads CASPSGESNQPQHF. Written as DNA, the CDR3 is TGTGCCAGCCCCTCGGGGGAGAGCAATCAGCCCCAGCATTTT.

CDR3 nucleotide sequence: TGCGCCAGCAGTTTCGACAGGTTATACAATGAGCAGTTCTTC. The encoded protein is CASSFDRLYNEQFF. This chain uses TRBV5-1 with TRBJ2-1; a possible D gene is TRBD1 (6 bases). V gave up 5 bases and J gave up 4 bases, with 13 bases separating them. Germline V gives CDR1 SGHRS, CDR2 YFSETQ. The CDR3 spans 14 residues.

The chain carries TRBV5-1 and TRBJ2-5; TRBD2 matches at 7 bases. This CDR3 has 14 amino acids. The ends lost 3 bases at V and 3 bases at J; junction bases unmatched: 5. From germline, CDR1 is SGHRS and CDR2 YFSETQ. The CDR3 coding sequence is TGCGCCAGCAGCTCTGAAGGGACTAAAGAGACCCAGTACTTC. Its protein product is CASSSEGTKETQYF.

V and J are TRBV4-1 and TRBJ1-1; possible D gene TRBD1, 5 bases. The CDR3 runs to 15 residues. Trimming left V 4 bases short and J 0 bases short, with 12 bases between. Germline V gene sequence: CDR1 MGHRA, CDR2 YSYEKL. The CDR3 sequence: CASSRAGTVNTEAFF. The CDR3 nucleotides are TGCGCCAGCAGCCGGGCCGGGACGGTGAACACTGAAGCTTTCTTT.

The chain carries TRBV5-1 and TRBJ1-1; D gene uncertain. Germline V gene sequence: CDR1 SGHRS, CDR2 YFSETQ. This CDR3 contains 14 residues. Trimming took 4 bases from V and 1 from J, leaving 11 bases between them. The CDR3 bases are TGCGCCAGCAGCATTTGGATGGCGAACACTGAAGCTTTCTTT. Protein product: CASSIWMANTEAFF.

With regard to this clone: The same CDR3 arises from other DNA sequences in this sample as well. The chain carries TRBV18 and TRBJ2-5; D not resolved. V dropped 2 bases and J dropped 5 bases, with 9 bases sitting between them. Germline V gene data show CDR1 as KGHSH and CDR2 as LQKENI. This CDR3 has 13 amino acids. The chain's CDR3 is CASSPGRRETQYF. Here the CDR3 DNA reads TGTGCCAGCTCACCAGGGCGCAGGGAGACCCAGTACTTC. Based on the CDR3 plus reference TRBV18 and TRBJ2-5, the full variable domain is NAGVMQNPRHLVRRRGQEARLRCSPMKGHSHVYWYRQLPEEGLKFMVYLQKENIIDESGMPKERFSAEFPKEGPSILRIQQVVRGDSAAYFCASSPGRRETQYFGPGTRLLVL.

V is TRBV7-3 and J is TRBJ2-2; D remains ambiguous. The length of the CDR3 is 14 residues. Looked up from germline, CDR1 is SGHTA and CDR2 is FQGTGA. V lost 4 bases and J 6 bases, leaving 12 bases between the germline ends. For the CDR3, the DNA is TGTGCCAGCAGCTCCGGGTCCTACCCCGGGGAGCTGTTTTTT. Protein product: CASSSGSYPGELFF.

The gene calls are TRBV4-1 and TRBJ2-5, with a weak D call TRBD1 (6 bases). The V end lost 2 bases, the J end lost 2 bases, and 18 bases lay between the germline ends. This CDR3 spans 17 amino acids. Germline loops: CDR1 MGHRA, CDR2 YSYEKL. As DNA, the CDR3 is TGCGCCAGCAGCCAACCGGTCAGGGGTAATGATCAAGAGACCCAGTACTTC. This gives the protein CASSQPVRGNDQETQYF.

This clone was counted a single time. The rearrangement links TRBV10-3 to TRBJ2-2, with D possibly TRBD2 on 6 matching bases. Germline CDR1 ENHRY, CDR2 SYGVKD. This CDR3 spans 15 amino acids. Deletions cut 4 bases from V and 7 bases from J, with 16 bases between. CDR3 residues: CAISATSSLFGELFF. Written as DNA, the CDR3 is TGTGCCATCAGTGCAACTAGCAGTCTTTTCGGGGAGCTGTTTTTT.

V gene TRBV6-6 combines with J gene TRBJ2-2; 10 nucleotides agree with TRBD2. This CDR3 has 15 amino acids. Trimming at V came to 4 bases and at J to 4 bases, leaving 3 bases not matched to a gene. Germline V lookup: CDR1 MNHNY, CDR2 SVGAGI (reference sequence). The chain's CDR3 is CASSFIAGGTGELFF. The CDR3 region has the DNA TGTGCCAGCAGTTTCATAGCGGGAGGCACCGGGGAGCTGTTTTTT.

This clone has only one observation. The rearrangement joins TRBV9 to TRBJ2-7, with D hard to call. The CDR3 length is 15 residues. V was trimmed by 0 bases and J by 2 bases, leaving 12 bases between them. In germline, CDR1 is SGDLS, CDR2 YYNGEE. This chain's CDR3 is CASSVVDEDTYEQYF. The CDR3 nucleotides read TGTGCCAGCAGCGTAGTGGATGAGGATACCTACGAGCAGTACTTC.

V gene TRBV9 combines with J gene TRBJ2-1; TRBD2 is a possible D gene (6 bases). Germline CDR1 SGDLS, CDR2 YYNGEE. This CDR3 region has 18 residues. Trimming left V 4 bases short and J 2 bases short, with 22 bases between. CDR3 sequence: CASSSTPAGSFPYNEQFF. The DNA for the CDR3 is TGTGCCAGCAGCTCCACGCCGGCGGGATCGTTTCCCTACAATGAGCAGTTCTTC.

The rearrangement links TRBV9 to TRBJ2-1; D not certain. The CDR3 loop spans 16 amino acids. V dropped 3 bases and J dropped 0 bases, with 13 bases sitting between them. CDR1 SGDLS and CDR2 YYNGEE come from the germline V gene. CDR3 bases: TGTGCCAGCAGCGAGGGCGGTTTTAGCTCCTACAATGAGCAGTTCTTC. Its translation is CASSEGGFSSYNEQFF.

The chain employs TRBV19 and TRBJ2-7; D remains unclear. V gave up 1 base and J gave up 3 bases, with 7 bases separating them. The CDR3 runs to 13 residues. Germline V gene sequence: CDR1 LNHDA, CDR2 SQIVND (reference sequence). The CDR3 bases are TGTGCCAGTAGTATAGCCGGGCTCTACGAGCAGTACTTC. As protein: CASSIAGLYEQYF.

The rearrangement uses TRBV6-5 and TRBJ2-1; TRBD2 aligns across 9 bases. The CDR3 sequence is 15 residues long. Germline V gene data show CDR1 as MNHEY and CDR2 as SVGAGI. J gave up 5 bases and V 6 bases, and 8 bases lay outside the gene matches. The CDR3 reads CASRYDGTSHNEQFF. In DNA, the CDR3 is TGTGCCAGCAGGTATGACGGGACTAGCCACAATGAGCAGTTCTTC.

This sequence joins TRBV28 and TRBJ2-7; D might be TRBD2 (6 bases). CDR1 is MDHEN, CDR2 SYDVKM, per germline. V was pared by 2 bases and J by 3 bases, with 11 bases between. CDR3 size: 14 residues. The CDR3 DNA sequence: TGTGCCAGCAGTTTAGGGCAGGGAGGCTACGAGCAGTACTTC. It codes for CASSLGQGGYEQYF.